This T cell receptor (beta chain) was obtained from a study of neurological immune-mediated disorders. Sequencing runs each yielded over 160 million TCR-beta sequences from 15-18 subjects. One entry per CDR3 protein, called by TCRdb with MiXCR from the 5' RACE reads. Here the sample spans about 54,000 distinct CDR3 sequences, approximately 3.6% being singletons. Sorted libraries were made with around 1 million CD4+ or CD8+ T cells. This clonotype appeared many times. The germline V gene encodes CDR1 SGHAT and CDR2 FQNNGV. V shed 7 bases, J shed 6 bases, and the junction held 9 bases outside the gene matches. The length of the CDR3 is 13 residues.

The sequencing sample was made of CD4+ T cells from blood. This sequence was found in a woman aged 40 to 50 with multiple sclerosis. The V call is TRBV11-2, the J call TRBJ2-7; 7 bases line up with TRBD2. CDR3 bases: TGTGCCAGCAACAGGCTGGGGGGGTTCGAGCAGTACTTC. Protein: CASNRLGGFEQYF.